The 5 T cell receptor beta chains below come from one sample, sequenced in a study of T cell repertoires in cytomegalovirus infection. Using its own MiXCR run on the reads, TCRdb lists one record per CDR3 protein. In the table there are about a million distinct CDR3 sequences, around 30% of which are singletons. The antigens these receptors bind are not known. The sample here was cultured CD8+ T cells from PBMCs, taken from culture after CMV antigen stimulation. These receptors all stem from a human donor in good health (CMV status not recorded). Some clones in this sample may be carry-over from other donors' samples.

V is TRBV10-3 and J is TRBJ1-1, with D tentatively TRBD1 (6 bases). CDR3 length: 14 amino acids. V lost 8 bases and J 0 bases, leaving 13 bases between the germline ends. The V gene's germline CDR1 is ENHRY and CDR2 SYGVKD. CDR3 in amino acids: CAIWRGKMNTEAFF. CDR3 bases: TGTGCCATCTGGAGGGGGAAAATGAACACTGAAGCTTTCTTT.

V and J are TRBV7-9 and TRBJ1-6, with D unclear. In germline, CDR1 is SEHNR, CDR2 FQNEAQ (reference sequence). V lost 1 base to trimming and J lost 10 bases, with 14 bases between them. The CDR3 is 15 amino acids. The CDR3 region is CASSLEGRAGSPLHF. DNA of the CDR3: TGTGCCAGCAGCTTAGAAGGGAGAGCGGGCTCACCCCTCCACTTT.

CDR3 in amino acids: CSVEDRASNYGYTF. CDR3 coding DNA: TGCAGCGTTGAGGACAGGGCCAGTAACTATGGCTACACCTTC. The V gene is TRBV29-1, the J gene TRBJ1-2; the match to TRBD1 covers 8 bases. The CDR3 spans 14 residues. Germline assignment: CDR1 SQVTM and CDR2 ANQGSEA. After removal of 3 bases from V and 1 base from J, the junction contained 4 bases not matched to a gene.

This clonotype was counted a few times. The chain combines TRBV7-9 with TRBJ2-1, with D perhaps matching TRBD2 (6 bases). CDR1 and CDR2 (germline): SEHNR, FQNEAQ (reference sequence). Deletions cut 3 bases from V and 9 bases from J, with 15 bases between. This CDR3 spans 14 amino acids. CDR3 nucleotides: TGTGCCAGCAGCTTTAGCGGAACGAATAGTGAGCAGTTCTTC. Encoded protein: CASSFSGTNSEQFF.

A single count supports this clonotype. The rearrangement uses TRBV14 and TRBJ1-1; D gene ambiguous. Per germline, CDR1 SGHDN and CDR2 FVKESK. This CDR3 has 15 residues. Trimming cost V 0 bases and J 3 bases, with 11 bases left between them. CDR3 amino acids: CASSQDIGYDTEAFF. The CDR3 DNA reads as TGTGCCAGCAGCCAAGATATAGGGTACGACACTGAAGCTTTCTTT.